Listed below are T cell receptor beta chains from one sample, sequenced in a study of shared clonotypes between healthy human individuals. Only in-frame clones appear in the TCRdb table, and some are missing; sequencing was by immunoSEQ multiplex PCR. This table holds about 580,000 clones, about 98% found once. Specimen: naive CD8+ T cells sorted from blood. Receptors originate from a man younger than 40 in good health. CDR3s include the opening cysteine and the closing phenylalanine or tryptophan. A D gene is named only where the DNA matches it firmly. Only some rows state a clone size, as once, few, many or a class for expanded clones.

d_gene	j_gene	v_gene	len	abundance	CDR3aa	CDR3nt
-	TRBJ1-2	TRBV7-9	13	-	CASSLVPAEGLAF	TGTGCCAGCAGCTTAGTCCCGGCAGAAGGTTTGGCCTTC
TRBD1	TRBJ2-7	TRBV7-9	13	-	CASSFGQGSEQYF	TGTGCCAGCAGCTTCGGACAGGGCTCCGAGCAGTACTTC
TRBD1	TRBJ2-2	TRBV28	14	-	CASRGQGGRKELFF	TGTGCCAGCAGGGGACAGGGAGGGCGGAAGGAGCTGTTTTTT
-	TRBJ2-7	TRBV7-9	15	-	CASSFETTRVREQYF	TGTGCCAGCAGCTTTGAAACCACGCGGGTCCGCGAGCAGTACTTC
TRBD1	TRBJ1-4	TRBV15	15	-	CATSRRTGRNEKLFF	TGTGCCACCAGCAGAAGGACAGGGCGAAATGAAAAACTGTTTTTT
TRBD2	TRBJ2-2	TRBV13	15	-	CASSLRESPPGELFF	TGTGCCAGCAGCTTGCGGGAGTCCCCTCCCGGGGAGCTGTTTTTT
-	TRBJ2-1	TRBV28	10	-	CAWANNEQFF	TGTGCCTGGGCTAACAATGAGCAGTTCTTC
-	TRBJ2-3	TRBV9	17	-	CASSDQRRDGPRGTQYF	TGTGCCAGCAGCGATCAACGGAGGGACGGCCCGCGTGGTACGCAGTATTTT
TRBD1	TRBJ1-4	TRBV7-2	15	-	CASSLRRDSNEKLFF	TGTGCCAGCAGCTTACGCCGGGACAGTAATGAAAAACTGTTTTTT
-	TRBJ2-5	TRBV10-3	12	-	CASLAPEGTQYF	TGTGCCTCCCTTGCACCCGAAGGGACCCAGTACTTC
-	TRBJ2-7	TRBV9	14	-	CASSDRASTYEQYF	TGTGCCAGCAGCGACAGGGCCTCTACCTACGAGCAGTACTTC
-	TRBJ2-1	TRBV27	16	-	CASSPDRTNSYNEQFF	TGTGCCAGCAGCCCGGACAGGACTAACTCCTACAATGAGCAGTTCTTC
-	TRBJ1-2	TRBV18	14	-	CASSPPSINYGYTF	TGTGCCAGCTCACCACCGTCTATTAACTATGGCTACACCTTC
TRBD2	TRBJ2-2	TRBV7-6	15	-	CASSFLAGEAGELFF	TGTGCCAGCAGCTTTCTAGCGGGAGAAGCCGGGGAGCTGTTTTTT
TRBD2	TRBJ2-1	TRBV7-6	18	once	CASSLKGVSGMGPIEQFF	TGTGCCAGCAGCTTAAAAGGGGTTAGCGGGATGGGTCCCATTGAGCAGTTCTTC
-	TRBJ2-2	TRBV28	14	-	CASSFVLRTGELFF	TGTGCCAGCAGTTTCGTCCTACGGACCGGGGAGCTGTTTTTT
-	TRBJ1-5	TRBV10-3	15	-	CAISESNRINQPQHF	TGTGCCATCAGTGAGTCGAACAGGATCAATCAGCCCCAGCATTTT
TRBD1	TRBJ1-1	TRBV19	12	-	CAVRGQGTEAFF	TGTGCAGTGCGGGGACAGGGCACTGAAGCTTTCTTT
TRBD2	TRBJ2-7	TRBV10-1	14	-	CASSDSGDSYEQYF	TGCGCCAGCAGTGATAGCGGGGACTCCTACGAGCAGTACTTC
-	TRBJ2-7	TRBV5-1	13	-	CASSPQVTYEQYF	TGCGCCAGCAGCCCCCAGGTTACCTACGAGCAGTACTTC
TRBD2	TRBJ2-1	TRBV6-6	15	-	CASSDGLAGYNEQFF	TGTGCCAGCAGCGACGGACTAGCGGGGTACAATGAGCAGTTCTTC
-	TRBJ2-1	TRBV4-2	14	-	CASSQPGSHNEQFF	TGTGCCAGCAGCCAACCCGGGAGCCACAATGAGCAGTTCTTC
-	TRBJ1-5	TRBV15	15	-	CATSSPTDLGQPQHF	TGTGCCACCAGCTCACCGACAGACCTGGGACAGCCCCAGCATTTT
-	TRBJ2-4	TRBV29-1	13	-	CSVIQGTKNIQYF	TGCAGCGTTATCCAGGGTACCAAAAACATTCAGTACTTC
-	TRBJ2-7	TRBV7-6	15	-	CASSLVGSPIYEQYF	TGTGCCAGCAGCTTAGTGGGATCTCCAATCTACGAGCAGTACTTC
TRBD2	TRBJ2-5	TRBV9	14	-	CASNPLAGGETQYF	TGTGCCAGCAATCCCTTAGCGGGAGGGGAGACCCAGTACTTC
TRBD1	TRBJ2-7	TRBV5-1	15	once	CASSSTGAFSYEQYF	TGCGCCAGCAGTTCGACAGGGGCCTTTTCCTACGAGCAGTACTTC
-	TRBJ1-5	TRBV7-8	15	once	CASSPRYPGSQPQHF	TGTGCCAGCAGCCCCCGTTATCCGGGGAGTCAGCCCCAGCATTTT
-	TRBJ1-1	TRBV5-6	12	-	CASSYYGAEAFF	TGTGCCAGCAGCTACTATGGCGCTGAAGCTTTCTTT
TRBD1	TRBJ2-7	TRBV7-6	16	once	CASSRNRAGGTYEQYF	TGTGCCAGCAGCCGAAATAGGGCAGGGGGAACCTACGAGCAGTACTTC
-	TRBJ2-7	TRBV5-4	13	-	CASSLPGTPEQYF	TGTGCCAGCAGCCTCCCGGGGACTCCCGAGCAGTACTTC
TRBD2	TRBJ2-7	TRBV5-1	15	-	CASSLGGLATYEQYF	TGCGCCAGCAGCTTGGGGGGACTAGCGACCTACGAGCAGTACTTC
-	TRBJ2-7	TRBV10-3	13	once	CAISESGDYEQYF	TGTGCCATCAGTGAGTCGGGGGACTACGAGCAGTACTTC
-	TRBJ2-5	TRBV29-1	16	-	CSVEITRNIYKETQYF	TGCAGCGTTGAAATTACCAGAAACATATACAAAGAGACCCAGTACTTC
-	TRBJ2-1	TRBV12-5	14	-	CASGLVGLVNEQFF	TGTGCTAGTGGTTTGGTTGGGCTAGTCAATGAGCAGTTCTTC
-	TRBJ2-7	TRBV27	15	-	CASSTLAGLAYEQYF	TGTGCCAGCAGTACCCTGGCCGGGCTGGCGTACGAGCAGTACTTC
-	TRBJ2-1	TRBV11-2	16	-	CASSYGGRILFDEQFF	TGTGCCAGCAGCTACGGGGGCAGGATCCTGTTTGATGAGCAGTTCTTC
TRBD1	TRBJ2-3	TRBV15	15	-	CATSSDRGGTDTQYF	TGTGCCACCAGCAGCGACAGGGGCGGCACAGATACGCAGTATTTT
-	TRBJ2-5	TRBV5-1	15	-	CASSGTGEIKETQYF	TGCGCCAGCAGCGGGACTGGGGAAATCAAAGAGACCCAGTACTTC
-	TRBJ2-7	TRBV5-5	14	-	CASSWGSGDYEQYF	TGTGCCAGCAGCTGGGGTAGCGGTGATTACGAGCAGTACTTC
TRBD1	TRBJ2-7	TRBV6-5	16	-	CASSYSIFGQGHEQYF	TGTGCCAGCAGTTACTCGATATTCGGACAGGGCCACGAGCAGTACTTC
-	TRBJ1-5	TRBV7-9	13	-	CASSFGINQPQHF	TGTGCCAGCAGCTTCGGAATAAATCAGCCCCAGCATTTT
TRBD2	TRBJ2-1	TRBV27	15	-	CASSPGTSGGNEQFF	TGTGCCAGCAGTCCCGGGACTAGCGGCGGCAATGAGCAGTTCTTC